This T cell receptor (beta chain) came from a study of breast tumors, draining lymph nodes, adjacent tissues. This clonotype was counted ten times or more. Its antigen is currently unknown. The lymph nodes were axillary draining lymph nodes from breast cancer patients. Germline V lookup: CDR1 MGHRA, CDR2 YSYEKL. Trimming cost V 0 bases and J 1 base, with 14 bases left between them. The length of the CDR3 is 17 residues. Using its own MiXCR run on the multiplex PCR reads, TCRdb lists one record per CDR3 protein. The data show approximately 230,000 distinct CDR3 sequences, under 35% seen once. Study results and limitations: Luminal-like breast cancer showed significantly greater tumor-nontumor repertoire similarity than basal-like breast cancer did.

The specimen sequenced was axillary lymph node tissue. J is TRBJ2-3 and V is TRBV4-1; unclear D gene. The receptor comes from a female donor with breast cancer. Some clones in this sample may be carry-over from other donors' samples. CDR3 amino acids: CASSQDRSGLGTDTQYF. The CDR3 DNA reads TGCGCCAGCAGCCAAGATCGGTCGGGCCTAGGCACAGATACGCAGTATTTT.